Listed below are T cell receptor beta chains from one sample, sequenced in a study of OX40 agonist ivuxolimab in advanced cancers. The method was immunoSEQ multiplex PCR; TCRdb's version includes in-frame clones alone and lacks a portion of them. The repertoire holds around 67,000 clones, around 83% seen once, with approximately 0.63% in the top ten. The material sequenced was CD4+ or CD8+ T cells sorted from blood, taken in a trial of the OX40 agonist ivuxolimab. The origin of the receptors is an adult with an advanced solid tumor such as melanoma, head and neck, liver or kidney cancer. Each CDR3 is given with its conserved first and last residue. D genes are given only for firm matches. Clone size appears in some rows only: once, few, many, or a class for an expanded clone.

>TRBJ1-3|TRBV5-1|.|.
CASSLGEHGTGNTIYF
TGCGCCAGCAGCTTGGGGGAGCACGGGACTGGAAACACCATATATTTT
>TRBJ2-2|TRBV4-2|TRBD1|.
CASSLNRGSGELFF
TGTGCCAGCAGCCTCAACAGGGGGAGCGGGGAGCTGTTTTTT
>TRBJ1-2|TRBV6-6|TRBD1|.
CASSHGRGQVGYTF
TGTGCCAGCAGCCACGGGAGGGGGCAGGTAGGCTACACCTTC
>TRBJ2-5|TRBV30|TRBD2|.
CAWGRLAGVLETQYF
TGTGCCTGGGGGCGACTAGCGGGAGTATTAGAGACCCAGTACTTC
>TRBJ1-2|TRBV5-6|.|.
CASSPNRAYGYTF
TGTGCCAGCAGCCCAAACAGGGCTTATGGCTACACCTTC
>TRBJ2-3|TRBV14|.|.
CASSQDLLGSPVYF
TGTGCCAGCAGCCAAGACCTACTAGGTTCCCCGGTGTATTTT
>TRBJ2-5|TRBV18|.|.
CASSRDSGETQYF
TGTGCCAGCTCACGGGACTCAGGGGAGACCCAGTACTTC
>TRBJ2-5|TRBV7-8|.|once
CASSRGRSWGETQYF
TGTGCCAGCAGCCGTGGGAGGTCGTGGGGAGAGACCCAGTACTTC
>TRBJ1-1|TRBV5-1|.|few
CASSFTTGDTEAFF
TGCGCCAGCAGCTTTACAACGGGGGACACTGAAGCTTTCTTT
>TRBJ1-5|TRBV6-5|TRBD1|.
CASSPTRQGAQPQHF
TGTGCCAGCAGCCCCACCCGACAGGGGGCACAGCCCCAGCATTTT
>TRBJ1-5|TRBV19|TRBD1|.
CASSLRQGSNQPQHF
TGTGCCAGTAGCCTTCGACAGGGGAGCAATCAGCCCCAGCATTTT
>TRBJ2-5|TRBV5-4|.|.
CASSFQGAGSETQYF
TGTGCCAGCAGCTTCCAGGGTGCGGGTTCAGAGACCCAGTACTTC
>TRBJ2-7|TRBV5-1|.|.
CASSPQGSDYEQYF
TGCGCCAGCAGCCCGCAGGGTTCCGACTACGAGCAGTACTTC
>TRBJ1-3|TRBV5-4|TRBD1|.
CASSRANSGQFGSGNTIYF
TGTGCCAGCAGCAGGGCAAACTCGGGACAGTTCGGCTCTGGAAACACCATATATTTT
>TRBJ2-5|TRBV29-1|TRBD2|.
CSLDRLAGETQYF
TGCAGCCTGGACCGACTAGCGGGGGAGACCCAGTACTTC
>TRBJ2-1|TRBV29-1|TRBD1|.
CSVDGTGYNEQFF
TGCAGCGTTGATGGGACAGGGTACAATGAGCAGTTCTTC
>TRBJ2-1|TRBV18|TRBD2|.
CASSPPFLAGNYNEQFF
TGTGCCAGCTCACCACCTTTCCTAGCGGGCAACTACAATGAGCAGTTCTTC
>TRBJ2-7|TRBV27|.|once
CASSSPGRFSNEQYF
TGTGCCAGCAGTTCCCCGGGTCGGTTTTCCAACGAGCAGTACTTC
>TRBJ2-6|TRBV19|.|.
CASSMNGRSGANVLTF
TGTGCCAGTAGTATGAACGGCCGCTCTGGGGCCAACGTCCTGACTTTC
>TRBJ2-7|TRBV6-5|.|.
CASSYSKSQEQYF
TGTGCCAGCAGTTACTCGAAGTCGCAGGAGCAGTACTTC
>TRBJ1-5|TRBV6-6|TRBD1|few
CASSAIYRGANQPQHF
TGTGCCAGCAGCGCGATCTACAGGGGGGCCAATCAGCCCCAGCATTTT
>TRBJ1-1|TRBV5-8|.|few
CASSGGIYHTEAFF
TGTGCCAGCAGCGGAGGGATTTATCACACTGAAGCTTTCTTT
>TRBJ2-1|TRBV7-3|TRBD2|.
CASSSGLAGALGEQFF
TGTGCCAGCAGCTCTGGACTAGCGGGGGCCCTTGGGGAGCAGTTCTTC
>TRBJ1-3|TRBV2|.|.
CASKLRASNTIYF
TGTGCCAGCAAGCTCAGGGCTAGCAACACCATATATTTT
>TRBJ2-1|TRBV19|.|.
CASSPNGWDEQFF
TGTGCCAGTAGTCCCAACGGGTGGGATGAGCAGTTCTTC
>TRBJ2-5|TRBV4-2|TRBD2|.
CASSQSSGRETQYF
TGTGCCAGCAGCCAATCTAGCGGCAGAGAGACCCAGTACTTC
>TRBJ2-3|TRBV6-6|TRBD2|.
CASSPGTSVFTDTQYF
TGTGCCAGCAGTCCCGGGACTAGCGTTTTTACAGATACGCAGTATTTT
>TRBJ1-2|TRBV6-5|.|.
CASRPGPNLYGYTF
TGTGCCAGCAGGCCTGGACCGAACCTATATGGCTACACCTTC
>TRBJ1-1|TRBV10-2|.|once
CASSLGTVEAFF
TGCGCCAGCAGCCTCGGGACGGTTGAAGCTTTCTTT
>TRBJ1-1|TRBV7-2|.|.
CASSPRRVVTEAFF
TGTGCCAGCAGCCCTCGACGTGTGGTCACTGAAGCTTTCTTT
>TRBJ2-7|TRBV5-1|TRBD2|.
CASSLTGGLSEQYF
TGCGCCAGCTCGCTTACGGGGGGGCTAAGCGAGCAGTACTTC
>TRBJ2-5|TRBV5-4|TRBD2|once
CASSRTREETQYF
TGTGCCAGCAGCCGGACTAGGGAAGAGACCCAGTACTTC
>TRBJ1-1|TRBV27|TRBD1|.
CASGGQGAQNTEAFF
TGTGCCAGCGGCGGACAGGGTGCCCAGAACACTGAAGCTTTCTTT
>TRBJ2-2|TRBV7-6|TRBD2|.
CASSRGLAAYTGELFF
TGTGCCAGCAGCAGAGGACTAGCGGCCTACACCGGGGAGCTGTTTTTT
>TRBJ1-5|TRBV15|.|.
CATSRDREWGQPQHF
TGTGCCACCAGCAGAGACAGGGAATGGGGTCAGCCCCAGCATTTT
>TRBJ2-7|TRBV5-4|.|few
CASSLPQGYEQYF
TGTGCCAGCAGCTTGCCTCAGGGCTACGAGCAGTACTTC
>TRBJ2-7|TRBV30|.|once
CAWTVGGSGSYEQYF
TGTGCCTGGACCGTCGGTGGGAGTGGTAGCTACGAGCAGTACTTC
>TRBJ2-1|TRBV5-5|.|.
CASSYRVAEQFF
TGTGCCAGCAGCTACAGGGTTGCGGAGCAGTTCTTC
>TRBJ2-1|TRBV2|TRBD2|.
CAILSGSSYNEQFF
TGTGCCATCCTTAGCGGGAGCTCCTACAATGAGCAGTTCTTC
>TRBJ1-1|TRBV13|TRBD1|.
CASSSPRFQGALAFF
TGTGCCAGCAGCTCCCCCCGCTTCCAGGGGGCTCTGGCTTTCTTT
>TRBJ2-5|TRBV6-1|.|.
CASRAETQYF
TGTGCCAGCAGAGCGGAGACCCAGTACTTC
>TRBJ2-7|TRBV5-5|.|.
CASSLGVGDYEQYF
TGTGCCAGCAGCTTAGGTGTAGGAGACTACGAGCAGTACTTC
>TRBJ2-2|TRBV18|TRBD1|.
CASSPLTGGTGELFF
TGTGCCAGCTCACCACTTACAGGGGGCACCGGGGAGCTGTTTTTT
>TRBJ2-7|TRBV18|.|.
CASSHSKGSGSYEQYF
TGTGCCAGCTCACATTCGAAAGGCAGCGGATCCTACGAGCAGTACTTC
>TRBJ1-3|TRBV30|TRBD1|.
CAWSEGQISGNTIYF
TGTGCCTGGAGCGAGGGACAGATCTCTGGAAACACCATATATTTT
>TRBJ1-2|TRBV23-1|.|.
CASSHLAGDGYTF
TGCGCCAGCAGTCACCTGGCCGGGGATGGCTACACCTTC
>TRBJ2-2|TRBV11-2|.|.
CASSPVDGELFF
TGTGCCAGCAGCCCGGTAGACGGGGAGCTGTTTTTT
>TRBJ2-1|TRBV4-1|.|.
CASSRWTESYNEQFF
TGCGCCAGCAGCCGATGGACTGAGTCCTACAATGAGCAGTTCTTC